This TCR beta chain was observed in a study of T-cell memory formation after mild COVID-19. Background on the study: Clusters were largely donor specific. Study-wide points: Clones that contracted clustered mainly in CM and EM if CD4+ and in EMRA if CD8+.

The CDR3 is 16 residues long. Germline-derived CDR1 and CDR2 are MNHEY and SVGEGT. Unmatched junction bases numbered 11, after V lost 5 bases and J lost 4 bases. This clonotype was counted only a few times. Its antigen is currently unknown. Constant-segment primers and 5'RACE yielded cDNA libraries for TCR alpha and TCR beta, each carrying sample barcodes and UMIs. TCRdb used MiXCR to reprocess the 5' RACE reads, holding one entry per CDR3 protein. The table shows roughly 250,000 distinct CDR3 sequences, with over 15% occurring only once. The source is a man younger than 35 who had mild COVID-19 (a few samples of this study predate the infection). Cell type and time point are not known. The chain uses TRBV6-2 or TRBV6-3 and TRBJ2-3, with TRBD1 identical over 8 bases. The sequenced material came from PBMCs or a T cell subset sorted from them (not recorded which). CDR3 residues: CASSGADRVAADTQYF. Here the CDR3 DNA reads TGTGCCAGCAGTGGCGCGGACAGGGTGGCCGCAGATACGCAGTATTTT.